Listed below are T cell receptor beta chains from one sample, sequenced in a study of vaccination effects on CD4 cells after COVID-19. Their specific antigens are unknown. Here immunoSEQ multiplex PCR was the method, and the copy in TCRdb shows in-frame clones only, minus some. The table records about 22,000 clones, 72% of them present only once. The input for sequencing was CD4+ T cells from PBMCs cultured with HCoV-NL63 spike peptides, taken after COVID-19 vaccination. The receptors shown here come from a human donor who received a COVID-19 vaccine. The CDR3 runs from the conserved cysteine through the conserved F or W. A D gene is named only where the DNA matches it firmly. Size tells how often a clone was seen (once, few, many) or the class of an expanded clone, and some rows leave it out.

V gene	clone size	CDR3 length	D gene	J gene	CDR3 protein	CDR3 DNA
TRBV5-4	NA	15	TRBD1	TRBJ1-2	CASSLVGQGGYGYTF	TGTGCCAGCAGCTTGGTCGGACAGGGAGGCTATGGCTACACCTTC
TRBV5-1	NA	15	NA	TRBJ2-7	CASSLVGGFSYEQYF	TGCGCCAGCAGCCTGGTTGGGGGCTTCTCCTACGAGCAGTACTTC
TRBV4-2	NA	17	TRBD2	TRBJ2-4	CASSHASGTLAKNIQYF	TGTGCCAGCAGCCATGCCAGCGGGACGCTAGCCAAAAACATTCAGTACTTC
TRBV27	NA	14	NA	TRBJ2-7	CASSLSGIPYEQYF	TGTGCCAGCAGTTTATCCGGGATCCCCTACGAGCAGTACTTC
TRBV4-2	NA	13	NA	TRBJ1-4	CASSQARGEKLFF	TGTGCCAGCAGCCAAGCCAGGGGTGAAAAACTGTTTTTT
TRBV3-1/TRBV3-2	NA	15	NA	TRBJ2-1	CASSQVAGSYNEQFF	TGTGCCAGCAGCCAAGTGGCGGGCTCCTACAATGAGCAGTTCTTC
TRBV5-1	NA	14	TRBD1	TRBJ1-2	CASSPPGQSYGYTF	TGCGCCAGCAGTCCCCCGGGACAGAGCTATGGCTACACCTTC
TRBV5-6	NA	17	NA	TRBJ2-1	CASSLGGVETLTNEQFF	TGTGCCAGCAGCTTGGGCGGGGTGGAGACTCTCACCAATGAGCAGTTCTTC
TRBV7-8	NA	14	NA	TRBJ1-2	CASSYDRNSYGYTF	TGTGCCAGCAGCTATGACAGAAACTCCTATGGCTACACCTTC
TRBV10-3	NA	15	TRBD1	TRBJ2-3	CAISKGTGSTDTQYF	TGTGCCATCAGTAAGGGGACAGGGAGCACAGATACGCAGTATTTT
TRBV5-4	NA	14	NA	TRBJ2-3	CASSLRTNTDTQYF	TGTGCCAGCAGTCTAAGGACTAACACAGATACGCAGTATTTT
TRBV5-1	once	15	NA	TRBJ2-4	CASSLGQAAKNIQYF	TGCGCCAGCAGCTTGGGGCAGGCAGCCAAAAACATTCAGTACTTC
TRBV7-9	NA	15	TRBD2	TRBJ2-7	CASSTLLAGTYEQYF	TGTGCCAGCAGCACACTACTAGCGGGTACATACGAGCAGTACTTC
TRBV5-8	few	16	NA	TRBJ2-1	CASSPTGTYLYNEQFF	TGTGCCAGCAGCCCTACGGGGACTTACCTCTACAATGAGCAGTTCTTC
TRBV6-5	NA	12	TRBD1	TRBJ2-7	CASRGTAQEQYF	TGTGCCAGCAGGGGGACAGCTCAAGAGCAGTACTTC
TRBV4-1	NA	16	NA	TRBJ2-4	CASSTAGELAKNIQYF	TGCGCCAGCAGCACGGCAGGGGAACTAGCCAAAAACATTCAGTACTTC
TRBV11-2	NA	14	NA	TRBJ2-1	CASSLIRGYNEQFF	TGTGCCAGCAGCTTAATTCGGGGTTACAATGAGCAGTTCTTC
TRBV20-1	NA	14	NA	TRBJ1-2	CSASTGGQGYGYTF	TGCAGTGCTAGTACCGGGGGGCAGGGTTATGGCTACACCTTC
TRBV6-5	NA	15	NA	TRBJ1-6	CASTALKGVYSPLHF	TGTGCCAGCACCGCACTTAAGGGCGTGTATTCACCCCTCCACTTT
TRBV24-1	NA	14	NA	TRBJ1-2	CATSDLRVNYGYTF	TGTGCCACCAGTGATTTAAGGGTTAACTATGGCTACACCTTC
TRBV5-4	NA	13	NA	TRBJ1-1	CASSLDTNTEAFF	TGTGCCAGCAGCTTGGACACGAACACTGAAGCTTTCTTT
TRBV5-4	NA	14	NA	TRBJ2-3	CAISAGAGRDTQYF	TGTGCCATTAGTGCGGGGGCCGGGCGAGATACGCAGTATTTT
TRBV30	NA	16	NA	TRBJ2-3	CAWKLASTISTDTQYF	TGTGCCTGGAAGCTAGCGAGTACGATCTCCACAGATACGCAGTATTTT
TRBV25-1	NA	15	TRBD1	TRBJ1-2	CASSESTGADYGYTF	TGTGCCAGCAGTGAATCGACAGGGGCGGACTATGGCTACACCTTC
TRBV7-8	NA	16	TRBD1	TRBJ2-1	CASSLGDRIAYNEQFF	TGTGCCAGCAGCTTAGGGGACAGGATTGCCTACAATGAGCAGTTCTTC
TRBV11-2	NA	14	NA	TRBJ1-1	CASSLGTKNTEAFF	TGTGCCAGCAGCTTGGGTACCAAGAACACTGAAGCTTTCTTT
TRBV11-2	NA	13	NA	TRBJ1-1	CASSLAGNTEAFF	TGTGCCAGCAGCTTAGCAGGGAACACTGAAGCTTTCTTT
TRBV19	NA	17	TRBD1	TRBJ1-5	CASSWGVGQGAIQPQHF	TGTGCCAGTAGTTGGGGGGTAGGGCAGGGGGCAATTCAGCCCCAGCATTTT
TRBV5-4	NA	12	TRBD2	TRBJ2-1	CASSARLAEQFF	TGTGCCAGCAGCGCCCGACTAGCTGAGCAGTTCTTC
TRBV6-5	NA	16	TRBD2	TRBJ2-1	CASSYSRGLVDNEQFF	TGTGCCAGCAGTTACTCGAGAGGACTAGTCGACAATGAGCAGTTCTTC
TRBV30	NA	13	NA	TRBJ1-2	CAWMGQANYGYTF	TGTGCCTGGATGGGGCAGGCTAACTATGGCTACACCTTC
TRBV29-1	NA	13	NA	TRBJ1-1	CSVVNRRNTEAFF	TGCAGCGTGGTTAATAGACGGAACACTGAAGCTTTCTTT
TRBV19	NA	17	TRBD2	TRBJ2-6	CASSIGWSGGSTNVLTF	TGTGCCAGTAGTATAGGTTGGTCGGGGGGAAGTACCAACGTCCTGACTTTC
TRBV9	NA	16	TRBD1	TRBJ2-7	CASSEGSGTGIYEQYF	TGTGCCAGCAGCGAGGGATCGGGGACAGGGATATACGAGCAGTACTTC
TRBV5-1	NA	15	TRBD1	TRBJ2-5	CASSLGGQGEKTQYF	TGCGCCAGCAGCTTGGGAGGGCAGGGGGAAAAGACCCAGTACTTC
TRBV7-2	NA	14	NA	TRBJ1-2	CASSSPRAGDGYTF	TGTGCCAGCAGCTCCCCGAGGGCCGGGGATGGCTACACCTTC
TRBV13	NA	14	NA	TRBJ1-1	CASSSETGIAEAFF	TGTGCCAGCAGCTCAGAAACAGGGATCGCTGAAGCTTTCTTT
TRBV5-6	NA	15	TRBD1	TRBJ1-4	CASMDRATTNEKLFF	TGTGCCAGCATGGACAGGGCTACAACTAATGAAAAACTGTTTTTT
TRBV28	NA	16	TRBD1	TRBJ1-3	CASSAGGWGKRNTIYF	TGTGCCAGCAGTGCAGGGGGCTGGGGAAAGAGAAACACCATATATTTT
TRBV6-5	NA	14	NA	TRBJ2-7	CASSYSTWRSRQYF	TGTGCCAGCAGTTACTCGACCTGGCGTTCACGGCAGTACTTC
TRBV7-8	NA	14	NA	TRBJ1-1	CASSIYRDNTEAFF	TGTGCCAGCAGCATATACAGGGATAACACTGAAGCTTTCTTT
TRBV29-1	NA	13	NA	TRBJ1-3	CSVGVSSGNTIYF	TGCAGCGTTGGGGTGAGCTCTGGAAACACCATATATTTT
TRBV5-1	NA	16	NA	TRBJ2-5	CASSLAVYSGEETQYF	TGCGCCAGCAGCTTGGCTGTCTATAGCGGAGAAGAGACCCAGTACTTC
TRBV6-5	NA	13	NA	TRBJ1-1	CASTAVRNTEAFF	TGTGCCAGCACCGCCGTCAGAAACACTGAAGCTTTCTTT
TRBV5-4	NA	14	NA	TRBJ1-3	CASSAGRQGNTIYF	TGTGCCAGCAGCGCGGGACGGCAAGGAAACACCATATATTTT
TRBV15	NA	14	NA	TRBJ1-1	CATSPPQGNTEAFF	TGTGCCACCAGCCCCCCCCAGGGGAACACTGAAGCTTTCTTT
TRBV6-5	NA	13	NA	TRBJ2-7	CASSYGPSYEQYF	TGTGCCAGCAGTTACGGCCCTTCCTACGAGCAGTACTTC
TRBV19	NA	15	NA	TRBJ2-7	CASTPLGGMSNEQYF	TGTGCCAGTACCCCCCTTGGCGGAATGTCCAACGAGCAGTACTTC
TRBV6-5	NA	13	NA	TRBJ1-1	CASSYLGFTEAFF	TGTGCCAGCAGTTACTTAGGGTTCACTGAAGCTTTCTTT
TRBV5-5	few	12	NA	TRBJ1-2	CASSLRGDYYTF	TGTGCCAGCAGCTTGCGAGGGGATTACTACACCTTC
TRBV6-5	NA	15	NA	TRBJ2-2	CASSYSTGASGELFF	TGTGCCAGCAGTTACTCGACGGGGGCCAGCGGGGAGCTGTTTTTT
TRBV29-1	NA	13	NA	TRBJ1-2	CSLTYSGAYGYTF	TGCAGCTTAACTTATAGTGGGGCCTATGGCTACACCTTC
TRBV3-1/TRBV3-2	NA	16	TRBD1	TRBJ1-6	CASSPPTGTGNSPLHF	TGTGCCAGCAGCCCCCCGACAGGGACGGGGAATTCACCCCTCCACTTT
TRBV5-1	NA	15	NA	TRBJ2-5	CASSLGGQIGETQYF	TGCGCCAGCAGCTTGGGGGGACAAATCGGGGAGACCCAGTACTTC
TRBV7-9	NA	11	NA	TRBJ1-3	CASSHSNTIYF	TGTGCCAGCAGCCACTCAAACACCATATATTTT
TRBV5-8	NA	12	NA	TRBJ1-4	CASSLGTGGLFF	TGTGCCAGCAGCTTGGGAACGGGCGGTCTGTTTTTT